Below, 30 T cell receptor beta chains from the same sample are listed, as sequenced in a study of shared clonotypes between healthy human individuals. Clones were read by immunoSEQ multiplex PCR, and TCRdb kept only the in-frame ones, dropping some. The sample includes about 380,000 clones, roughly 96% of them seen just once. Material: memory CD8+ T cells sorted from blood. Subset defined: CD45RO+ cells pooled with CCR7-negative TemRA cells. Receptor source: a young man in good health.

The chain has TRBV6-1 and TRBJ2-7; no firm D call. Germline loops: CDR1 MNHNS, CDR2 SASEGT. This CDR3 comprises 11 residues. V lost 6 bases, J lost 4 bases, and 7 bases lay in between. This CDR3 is CASRVGYEQYF. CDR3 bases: TGTGCCAGCAGGGTTGGGTACGAGCAGTACTTC.

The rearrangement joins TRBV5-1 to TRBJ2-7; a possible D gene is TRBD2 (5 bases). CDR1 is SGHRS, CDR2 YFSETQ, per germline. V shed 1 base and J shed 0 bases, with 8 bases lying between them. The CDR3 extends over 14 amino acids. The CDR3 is CASSLLASSYEQYF. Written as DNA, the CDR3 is TGCGCCAGCAGCTTGTTAGCGAGCTCCTACGAGCAGTACTTC.

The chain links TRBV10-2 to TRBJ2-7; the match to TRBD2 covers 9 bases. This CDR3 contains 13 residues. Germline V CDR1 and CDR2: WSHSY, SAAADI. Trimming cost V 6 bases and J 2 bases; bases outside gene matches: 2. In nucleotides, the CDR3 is TGCGCCAGCAGCCCTAGCGGGGCCTACGAGCAGTACTTC. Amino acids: CASSPSGAYEQYF.

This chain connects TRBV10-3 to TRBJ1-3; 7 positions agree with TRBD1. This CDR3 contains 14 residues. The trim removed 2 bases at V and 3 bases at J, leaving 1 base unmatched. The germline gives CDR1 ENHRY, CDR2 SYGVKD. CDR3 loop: CAISEQGGGNTIYF. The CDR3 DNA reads TGTGCCATCAGTGAGCAGGGGGGTGGAAACACCATATATTTT.

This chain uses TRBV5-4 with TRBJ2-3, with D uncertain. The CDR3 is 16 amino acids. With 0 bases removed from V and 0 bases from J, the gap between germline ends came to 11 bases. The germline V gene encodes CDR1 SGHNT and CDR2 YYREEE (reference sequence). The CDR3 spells CASSLDWLVSTDTQYF. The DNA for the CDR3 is TGTGCCAGCAGCTTGGATTGGCTGGTGAGCACAGATACGCAGTATTTT.

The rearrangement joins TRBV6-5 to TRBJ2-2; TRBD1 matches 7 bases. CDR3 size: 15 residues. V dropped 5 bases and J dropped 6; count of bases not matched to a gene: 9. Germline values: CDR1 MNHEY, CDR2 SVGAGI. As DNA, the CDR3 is TGTGCCAGCAGTCCTGGACAGGAGATGGCCGGGGAGCTGTTTTTT. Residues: CASSPGQEMAGELFF.

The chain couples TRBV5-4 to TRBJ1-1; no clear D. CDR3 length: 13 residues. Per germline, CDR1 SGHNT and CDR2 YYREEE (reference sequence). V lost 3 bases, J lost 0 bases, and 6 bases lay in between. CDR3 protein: CASSSIMNTEAFF. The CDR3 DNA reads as TGTGCCAGCAGCTCTATCATGAACACTGAAGCTTTCTTT.

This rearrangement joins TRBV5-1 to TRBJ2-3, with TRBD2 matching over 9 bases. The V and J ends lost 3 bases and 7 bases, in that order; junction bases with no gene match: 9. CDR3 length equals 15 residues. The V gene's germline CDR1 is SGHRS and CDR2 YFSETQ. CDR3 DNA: TGCGCCAGCAGCTCGGGCGGGAGGGCCGTCCATACGCAGTATTTT. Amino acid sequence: CASSSGGRAVHTQYF.

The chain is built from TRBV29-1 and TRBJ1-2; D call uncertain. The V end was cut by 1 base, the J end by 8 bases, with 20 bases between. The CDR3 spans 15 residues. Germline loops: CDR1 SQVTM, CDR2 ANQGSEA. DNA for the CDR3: TGCAGCGTTGAAGGGGAGGACGGGAGGAAAGGAGGCTACACCTTC. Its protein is CSVEGEDGRKGGYTF.

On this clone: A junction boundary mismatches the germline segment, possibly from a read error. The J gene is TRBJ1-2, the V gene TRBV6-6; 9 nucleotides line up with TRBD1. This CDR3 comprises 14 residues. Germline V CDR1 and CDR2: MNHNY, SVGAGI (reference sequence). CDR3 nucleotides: TGTGCCAGCAGTTTCCGGGACAGGGCCTCGGTTTCATTCTTC. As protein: CASSFRDRASVSFF.

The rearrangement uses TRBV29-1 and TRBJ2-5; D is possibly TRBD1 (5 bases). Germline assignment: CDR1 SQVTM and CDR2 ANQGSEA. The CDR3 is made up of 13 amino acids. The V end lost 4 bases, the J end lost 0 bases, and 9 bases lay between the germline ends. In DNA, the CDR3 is TGCAGCGTTGCAGCAGGGTACCAAGAGACCCAGTACTTC. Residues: CSVAAGYQETQYF. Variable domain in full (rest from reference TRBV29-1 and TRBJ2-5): SAVISQKPSRDICQRGTSLTIQCQVDSQVTMMFWYRQQPGQSLTLIATANQGSEATYESGFVIDKFPISRPNLTFSTLTVSNMSPEDSSIYLCSVAAGYQETQYFGPGTRLLVL.

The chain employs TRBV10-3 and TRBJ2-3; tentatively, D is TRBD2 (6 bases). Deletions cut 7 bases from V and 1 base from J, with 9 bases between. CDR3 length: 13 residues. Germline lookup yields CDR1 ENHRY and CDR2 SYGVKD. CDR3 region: CAITGGGTDTQYF. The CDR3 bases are TGTGCCATCACTGGCGGGGGCACAGATACGCAGTATTTT.

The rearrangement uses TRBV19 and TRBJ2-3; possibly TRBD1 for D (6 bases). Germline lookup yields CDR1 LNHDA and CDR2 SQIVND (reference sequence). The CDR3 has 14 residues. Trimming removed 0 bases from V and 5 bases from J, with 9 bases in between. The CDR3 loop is CASSIDRGEDTQYF. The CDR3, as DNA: TGTGCCAGTAGTATAGACAGGGGAGAAGATACGCAGTATTTT.

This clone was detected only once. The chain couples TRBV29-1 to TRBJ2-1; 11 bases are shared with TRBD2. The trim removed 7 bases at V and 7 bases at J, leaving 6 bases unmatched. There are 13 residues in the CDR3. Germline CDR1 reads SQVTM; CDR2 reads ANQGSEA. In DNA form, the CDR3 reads TGCAGCGCAGTAGCGGGAGGGTGGAATGAGCAGTTCTTC. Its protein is CSAVAGGWNEQFF.

CDR3 residues: CASSFRYSGEQFF. As DNA, the CDR3 is TGTGCCAGCAGCTTCCGGTATAGTGGTGAGCAGTTCTTC. The chain employs TRBV13 and TRBJ2-1; no clear D. The V end lost 3 bases, the J end lost 9 bases, and 12 bases lay between the germline ends. The CDR3 is 13 residues long. The germline V gene encodes CDR1 PRHDT and CDR2 FYEKMQ (reference sequence).

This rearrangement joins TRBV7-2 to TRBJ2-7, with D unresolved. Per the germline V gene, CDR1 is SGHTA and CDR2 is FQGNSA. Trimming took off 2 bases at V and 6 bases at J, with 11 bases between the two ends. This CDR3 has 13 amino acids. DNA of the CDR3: TGTGCCAGCAGCTTAATCGGTCGTGGCGAGCAGTACTTC. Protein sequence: CASSLIGRGEQYF.

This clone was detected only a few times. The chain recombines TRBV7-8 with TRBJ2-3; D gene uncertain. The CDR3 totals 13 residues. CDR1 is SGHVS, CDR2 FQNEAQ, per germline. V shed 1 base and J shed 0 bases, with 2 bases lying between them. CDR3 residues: CASSLDSTDTQYF. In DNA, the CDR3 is TGTGCCAGCAGCTTAGACAGCACAGATACGCAGTATTTT.

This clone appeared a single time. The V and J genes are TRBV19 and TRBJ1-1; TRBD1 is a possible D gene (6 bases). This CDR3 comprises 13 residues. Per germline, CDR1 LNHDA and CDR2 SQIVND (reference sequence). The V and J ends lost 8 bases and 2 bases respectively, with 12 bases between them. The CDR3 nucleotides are TGTGCCAGTCGACGGGGGCGCAACACTGAAGCTTTCTTT. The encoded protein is CASRRGRNTEAFF.

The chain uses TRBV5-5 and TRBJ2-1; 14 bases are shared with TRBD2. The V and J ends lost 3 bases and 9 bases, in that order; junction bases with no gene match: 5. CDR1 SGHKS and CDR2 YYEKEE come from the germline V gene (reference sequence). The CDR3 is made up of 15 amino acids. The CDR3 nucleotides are TGTGCCAGCAGCTCGGGACTAGCGGGAGTAATTGAGCAGTTCTTC. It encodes CASSSGLAGVIEQFF.

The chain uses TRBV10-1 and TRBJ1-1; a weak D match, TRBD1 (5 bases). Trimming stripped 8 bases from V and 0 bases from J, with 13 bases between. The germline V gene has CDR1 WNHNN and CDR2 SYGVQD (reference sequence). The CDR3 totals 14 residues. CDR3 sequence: CASAPGRMNTEAFF. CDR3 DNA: TGCGCCAGCGCCCCGGGACGTATGAACACTGAAGCTTTCTTT.

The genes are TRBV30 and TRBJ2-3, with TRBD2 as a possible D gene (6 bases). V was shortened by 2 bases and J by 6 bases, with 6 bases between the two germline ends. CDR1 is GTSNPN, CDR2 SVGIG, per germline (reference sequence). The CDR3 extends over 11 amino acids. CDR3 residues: CAWSRGDTQYF. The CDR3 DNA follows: TGTGCCTGGAGTCGGGGGGATACGCAGTATTTT.

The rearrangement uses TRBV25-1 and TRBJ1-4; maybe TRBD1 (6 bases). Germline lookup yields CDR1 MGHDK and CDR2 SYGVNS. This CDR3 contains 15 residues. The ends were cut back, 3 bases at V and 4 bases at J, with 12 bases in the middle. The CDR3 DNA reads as TGTGCCAGCAGTGACGTACAGGGCTATAATGAAAAACTGTTTTTT. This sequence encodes CASSDVQGYNEKLFF.

The CDR3 region has the DNA TGCGCCAGCAGTGAAACTAGCGGGAGCGGGCAGACCCAGTACTTC. Translating gives CASSETSGSGQTQYF. The rearrangement uses TRBV10-1 and TRBJ2-5; TRBD2 matches 11 bases. CDR3 length: 15 amino acids. Trimming took 3 bases from V and 6 from J; bases not matched to a gene: 6. The germline CDR1 and CDR2 sequences are WNHNN and SYGVQD (reference sequence).

The CDR3 here is CASGGGSYNEQFF. The CDR3 DNA reads as TGTGCCAGCGGTGGGGGCTCCTACAATGAGCAGTTCTTC. The chain links TRBV25-1 to TRBJ2-1; D may be TRBD1 or TRBD2 (5 bases each). Germline lookup yields CDR1 MGHDK and CDR2 SYGVNS. The CDR3 spans 13 residues. Between the trimmed V and J ends, which lost 8 bases and 0 bases, there was a span of 8 bases.

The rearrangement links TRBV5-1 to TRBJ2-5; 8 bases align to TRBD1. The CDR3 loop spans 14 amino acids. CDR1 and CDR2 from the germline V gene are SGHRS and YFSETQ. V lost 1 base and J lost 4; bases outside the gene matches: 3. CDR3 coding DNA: TGCGCCAGCAGCTTGTGGACAGGGTCAGAGACCCAGTACTTC. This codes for CASSLWTGSETQYF.

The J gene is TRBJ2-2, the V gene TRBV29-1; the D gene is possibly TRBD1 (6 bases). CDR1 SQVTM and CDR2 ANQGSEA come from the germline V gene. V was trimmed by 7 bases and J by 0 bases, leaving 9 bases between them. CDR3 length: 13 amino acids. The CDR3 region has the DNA TGCAGCGGCCGGGACACGAACACCGGGGAGCTGTTTTTT. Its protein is CSGRDTNTGELFF.

CDR3 DNA: TGTGCCAGCAGCTTAGAGGGAACCAGACGGGGTAGTGAGCAGTTCTTC. Translating it yields CASSLEGTRRGSEQFF. The chain combines TRBV7-2 with TRBJ2-1, with a tentative D call TRBD2 (5 bases). Trimming left V 1 base short and J 9 bases short, with 19 bases between. CDR1 is SGHTA, CDR2 FQGNSA, per germline. This CDR3 is built from 16 residues.

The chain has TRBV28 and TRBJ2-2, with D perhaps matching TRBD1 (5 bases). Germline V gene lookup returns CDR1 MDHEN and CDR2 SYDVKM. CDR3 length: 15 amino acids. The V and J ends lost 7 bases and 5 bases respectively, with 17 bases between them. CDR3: CASTLGRVGTGELFF. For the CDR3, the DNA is TGTGCCAGCACCCTCGGCAGGGTGGGGACCGGGGAGCTGTTTTTT.

CDR3 sequence: CASSRTPRELFF. For the CDR3, the DNA is TGTGCCAGCAGCCGGACCCCGAGGGAGCTGTTTTTT. The chain joins TRBV9 to TRBJ2-2; D not certain. The CDR3 totals 12 residues. Germline loops: CDR1 SGDLS, CDR2 YYNGEE. Trimming cost V 4 bases and J 9 bases, with 10 bases left between them.

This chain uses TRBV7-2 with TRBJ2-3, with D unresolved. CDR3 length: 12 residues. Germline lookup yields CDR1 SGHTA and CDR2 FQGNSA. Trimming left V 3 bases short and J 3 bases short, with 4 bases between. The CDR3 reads CASSFPTDTQYF. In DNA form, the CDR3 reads TGTGCCAGCAGCTTTCCTACAGATACGCAGTATTTT.